These 16 T cell receptor beta chains were all obtained from the same sample, sequenced in a study of T cells in Graves' hyperthyroidism and ophthalmopathy. Amplification targeted TCR beta CDR3 regions from RNA transcripts. An initial round of RT-PCR targeting the TCR CDR3 relied on the HTBI primer set. Each CDR3 protein is one row after TCRdb ran MiXCR on the multiplex PCR reads. This table holds around 520,000 distinct CDR3 sequences, 13% to 15% found once. Sequenced input: blood. Source of these receptors: a woman aged 40 to 50 with Graves' hyperthyroidism.

This clonotype was observed a few times. This chain joins TRBV10-3 and TRBJ2-7; 11 nucleotides match TRBD2. The germline V gene encodes CDR1 ENHRY and CDR2 SYGVKD. The CDR3 length is 15 residues. The trim removed 6 bases at V and 5 bases at J, leaving 9 bases unmatched. DNA for the CDR3: TGTGCCATCAGCATGACTAGCGGGAAGGTCGACGAGCAGTACTTC. Amino acid sequence: CAISMTSGKVDEQYF.

The J gene is TRBJ2-1, the V gene TRBV5-1; 7 bases map to TRBD1. After removal of 5 bases from V and 6 bases from J, the junction contained 5 bases not matched to a gene. This CDR3 spans 13 amino acids. CDR1 SGHRS and CDR2 YFSETQ come from the germline V gene. The CDR3 coding sequence is TGCGCCAGCAGGTCACAGGGGAGCAATGAGCAGTTCTTC. Encoded protein: CASRSQGSNEQFF.

The CDR3, as DNA: TGTGCCAGCACCCCCTCTGGGGTCCGTCTCGAGCAGTACTTC. It yields the protein CASTPSGVRLEQYF. This rearrangement joins TRBV12-3 or TRBV12-4 to TRBJ2-7; no firm D call. Between the trimmed V and J ends, which lost 7 bases and 6 bases, there was a span of 19 bases. The CDR3 totals 14 residues.

This chain uses TRBV6-1 with TRBJ1-1; D is possibly TRBD1 (5 bases). Trimming took 8 bases from V and 4 from J, leaving 14 bases between them. The CDR3 totals 13 residues. The germline V gene encodes CDR1 MNHNS and CDR2 SASEGT. The CDR3 region has the DNA TGTGCCAGCTGGGGGGTCGAGGGCACTGAAGCTTTCTTT. Protein sequence: CASWGVEGTEAFF.

This clonotype was seen a few times. A single base separates this from a much larger clone, so it may be a read error. The chain carries TRBV30 and TRBJ1-1; D unclear. The CDR3 contains 14 residues. CDR1 is GTSNPN, CDR2 SVGIG, per germline (reference sequence). V was clipped by 5 bases and J by 1 base, with 14 bases between them. The CDR3 protein is CAWLRQAPNTEAFF. The CDR3, as DNA: TGTGCCTGGCTCAGGCAGGCGCCGAACACTGAAGCTTTCTTT.

This clonotype was detected a few times. The V call is TRBV15, the J call TRBJ1-3; a weak D match, TRBD1 (6 bases). V dropped 1 base and J dropped 9 bases, with 19 bases sitting between them. CDR3 length: 16 amino acids. Germline assignment: CDR1 LNHNV and CDR2 YYDKDF (reference sequence). The CDR3 is CATSRGGTSRRGTIYF. In nucleotides, the CDR3 is TGTGCCACCAGCAGAGGTGGGACATCCCGAAGGGGCACCATATATTTT.

This clonotype came up many times. V usage is TRBV12-3 or TRBV12-4 and J usage is TRBJ2-3; D possibly corresponds to TRBD2 (6 bases). This CDR3 has 12 residues. The V and J ends lost 10 bases and 0 bases respectively, with 8 bases between them. The CDR3 region is CATGTSTDTQYF. The CDR3 DNA is TGTGCCACCGGGACTAGCACAGATACGCAGTATTTT.

The rearrangement links TRBV5-1 to TRBJ2-5; D is possibly TRBD1 (5 bases). The CDR3 loop spans 15 amino acids. Deletions cut 5 bases from V and 2 bases from J, with 16 bases between. In germline, CDR1 is SGHRS, CDR2 YFSETQ. The CDR3 protein is CASRRRVGVQETQYF. In DNA form, the CDR3 reads TGCGCCAGCAGGCGAAGGGTAGGGGTTCAAGAGACCCAGTACTTC. The variable domain in full, with the rest retrieved from reference TRBV5-1 and TRBJ2-5, is KAGVTQTPRYLIKTRGQQVTLSCSPISGHRSVSWYQQTPGQGLQFLFEYFSETQRNKGNFPGRFSGRQFSNSRSEMNVSTLELGDSALYLCASRRRVGVQETQYFGPGTRLLVL.

The sample holds a few counts of this clonotype. The chain employs TRBV2 and TRBJ2-7; TRBD1 aligns across 7 bases. The CDR3 consists of 12 residues. CDR1 and CDR2 from the germline V gene are SNHLY and FYNNEI. The V and J ends lost 6 bases and 4 bases, in that order; junction bases with no gene match: 3. CDR3 amino acids: CASRGQFYEQYF. The CDR3, as DNA: TGTGCCAGCAGGGGACAGTTTTACGAGCAGTACTTC.

The chain is built from TRBV6-1 and TRBJ2-7; D is perhaps TRBD1 (6 bases). The CDR3 is 17 residues long. Germline CDR1 is MNHNS and CDR2 is SASEGT. V was shortened by 6 bases and J by 2 bases, with 23 bases between the two germline ends. The CDR3 bases are TGTGCCAGCAGCCTACTCCCCCAGGGGCTAGGTACCTACGAGCAGTACTTC. Translating it yields CASSLLPQGLGTYEQYF.

This clonotype was picked up many times. The chain employs TRBV7-3 and TRBJ2-1; either TRBD1 or TRBD2 may supply D (5 bases each). Trimming removed 5 bases at V and 0 bases at J, with 8 bases between. The germline V gene encodes CDR1 SGHTA and CDR2 FQGTGA. The CDR3 is 14 amino acids. CDR3 region: CASSRDASYNEQFF. In nucleotides, the CDR3 is TGTGCCAGCAGCCGGGACGCCTCCTACAATGAGCAGTTCTTC.

On this clonotype: This may arise from a read error, as a much more abundant clone is one base away. A read error is likely, as this CDR3 ends without the conserved phenylalanine or tryptophan. The chain couples TRBV18 to TRBJ2-5; D not resolved. V was pared by 5 bases and J by 1 base, with 5 bases between. The CDR3 is 12 amino acids. Per germline, CDR1 KGHSH and CDR2 LQKENI. CDR3 protein: CASSDTQETQYL. The CDR3 nucleotides are TGTGCCAGCTCAGACACCCAAGAGACCCAGTACTTA.

V and J are TRBV7-6 and TRBJ2-3; D is perhaps TRBD2 (6 bases). The CDR3 is 16 amino acids. Germline V lookup: CDR1 SGHVS, CDR2 FNYEAQ. Trimming took 5 bases from V and 3 from J, leaving 18 bases between them. The CDR3 coding sequence is TGTGCCAGCAGCGCTCTAGCGCCACTTGTTACAGATACGCAGTATTTT. It translates to CASSALAPLVTDTQYF. The full variable domain, its missing parts supplied by reference TRBV7-6 and TRBJ2-3, is GAGVSQSPRYKVTKRGQDVALRCDPISGHVSLYWYRQALGQGPEFLTYFNYEAQQDKSGLPNDRFSAERPEGSISTLTIQRTEQRDSAMYRCASSALAPLVTDTQYFGPGTRLTVL.

This clonotype occurred many times. The rearrangement uses TRBV20-1 and TRBJ2-2; 11 positions agree with TRBD2. Germline V gives CDR1 DFQATT, CDR2 SNEGSKA (reference sequence). The trim removed 3 bases at V and 1 base at J, leaving 25 bases unmatched. The CDR3 contains 23 residues. In DNA, the CDR3 is TGCAGTGCTAGTCCGGGACAGGCGATTAGAGGAACTAGCGGGAGTATGAACACCGGGGAGCTGTTTTTT. Its protein product is CSASPGQAIRGTSGSMNTGELFF.

This clonotype has at least ten counts. The genes are TRBV14 and TRBJ2-1; 10 nucleotides match TRBD2. V trimming: 4 bases; J trimming: 9 bases; junction bases outside the gene matches: 9. CDR1 is SGHDN and CDR2 is FVKESK in the germline V gene. The CDR3 extends over 15 amino acids. The CDR3 bases are TGTGCCAGCAGCCCACGGACTAGCGGAATCAGTGAGCAGTTCTTC. This encodes CASSPRTSGISEQFF.

This clonotype was seen a handful of times. The rearrangement joins TRBV28 to TRBJ1-1; D uncertain. This CDR3 is 13 amino acids long. Germline V gives CDR1 MDHEN, CDR2 SYDVKM. Trimming cost V 11 bases and J 8 bases, with 21 bases left between them. The CDR3 region is CAAKKTSNSEAFF. CDR3 in DNA: TGTGCCGCAAAGAAGACCTCGAACTCCGAAGCTTTCTTT.